Below, 17 T cell receptor beta chains from the same sample are listed, as sequenced in a study of blood T cells in healthy people across ages. Combining a sample-barcoded 5' primer with a J-beta primer mix, a second PCR ran for roughly 6 to 11 cycles. MiXCR, applied by TCRdb to the 5' RACE reads, yields one record per CDR3 protein. The sample includes about 600,000 distinct CDR3 sequences, less than 60% of them seen just once. Source material: blood. The receptors originated from an elderly man in good health.

The gene calls are TRBV7-2 and TRBJ1-1, with no clear D. The CDR3 runs to 14 residues. V dropped 2 bases and J dropped 4 bases, with 11 bases sitting between them. Per the germline V gene, CDR1 is SGHTA and CDR2 is FQGNSA. This chain's CDR3 is CASSLFTVGTEAFF. CDR3 nucleotides: TGTGCCAGCAGCTTATTTACGGTCGGCACTGAAGCTTTCTTT.

The chain has TRBV4-2 and TRBJ2-7; D possibly corresponds to TRBD1 (5 bases). Germline V gene data show CDR1 as LGHNA and CDR2 as YNFKEQ. Between the trimmed V and J ends, which lost 2 bases and 2 bases, there was a span of 16 bases. The CDR3 runs to 16 residues. In nucleotides, the CDR3 is TGTGCCAGCAGCCAAATTGGAGACAGACCCGCCTACGAGCAGTACTTC. This gives the protein CASSQIGDRPAYEQYF.

Many counts were recorded for this clonotype. CDR3 amino acids: CASSPHRALEASYEQYF. The DNA of the CDR3 is TGTGCCAGCAGCCCTCACAGGGCTCTCGAAGCCTCATACGAGCAGTACTTC. The chain joins TRBV7-9 to TRBJ2-7; D might be TRBD1 (6 bases). V gave up 5 bases and J gave up 4 bases, with 24 bases separating them. CDR1 SEHNR and CDR2 FQNEAQ come from the germline V gene (reference sequence). This CDR3 spans 17 amino acids.

This chain joins TRBV28 and TRBJ1-2; 7 bases are a match to TRBD1. This CDR3 has 14 residues. Germline V gene sequence: CDR1 MDHEN, CDR2 SYDVKM. The V gene end was trimmed by 4 bases and the J gene end by 4 bases; junction bases not matched to a gene: 6. The CDR3 sequence: CASSSGQRSYGYTF. In DNA form, the CDR3 reads TGTGCCAGCAGTTCGGGACAGCGATCCTATGGCTACACCTTC.

This clonotype was seen repeatedly, ten times or more. The chain recombines TRBV6-6 with TRBJ2-7, with 9 bases identical to TRBD1. V shed 6 bases, J shed 3 bases, and the junction held 9 bases outside the gene matches. Germline assignment: CDR1 MNHNY and CDR2 SVGAGI (reference sequence). The CDR3 is 15 residues long. The CDR3 DNA reads as TGTGCCAGCAGCATCGACACGGACAGGGGCTACGAGCAGTACTTC. As protein: CASSIDTDRGYEQYF.

The chain uses TRBV28 and TRBJ2-3; D gene uncertain. The ends were cut back, 6 bases at V and 5 bases at J, with 15 bases in the middle. This CDR3 has 14 residues. The germline gives CDR1 MDHEN, CDR2 SYDVKM. CDR3 loop: CASRPATLGDTQYF. CDR3 bases: TGTGCCAGCAGGCCTGCGACCTTGGGAGATACGCAGTATTTT.

This clonotype was observed a few times. The chain employs TRBV14 and TRBJ2-5; D gene ambiguous. V lost 0 bases and J lost 11, with 7 bases in between. Germline CDR1 SGHDN, CDR2 FVKESK. This CDR3 region has 11 residues. CDR3 DNA sequence: TGTGCCAGCAGCCAAGATCCAGTGCAGTACTTC. Its protein is CASSQDPVQYF. The full variable domain, completed using reference TRBV14 and TRBJ2-5, is EAGVTQFPSHSVIEKGQTVTLRCDPISGHDNLYWYRRVMGKEIKFLLHFVKESKQDESGMPNNRFLAERTGGTYSTLKVQPAELEDSGVYFCASSQDPVQYFGPGTRLLVL.

This clonotype came up a few times. V gene TRBV9 combines with J gene TRBJ1-4; D is uncertain. CDR3 length: 15 residues. V was cut by 3 bases and J by 2 bases, with 11 bases left in between. CDR1 and CDR2 from the germline V gene are SGDLS and YYNGEE. The chain's CDR3 is CASSAGRTTNEKLFF. CDR3 bases: TGTGCCAGCAGCGCCGGACGGACGACTAATGAAAAACTGTTTTTT.

V and J are TRBV4-1 and TRBJ2-3; 12 positions agree with TRBD2. Germline-derived CDR1 and CDR2 are MGHRA and YSYEKL. The J segment lost 5 bases and the V segment lost 5 bases, leaving 8 bases of the junction unmatched. The CDR3 length is 16 residues. The CDR3 here is CASSSRLAGEGDTQYF. CDR3 nucleotides: TGCGCCAGCAGCTCCCGACTAGCGGGAGAAGGAGATACGCAGTATTTT.

The chain carries TRBV20-1 and TRBJ2-7; 10 bases match TRBD2. CDR3 length: 13 residues. Trimming took 3 bases from V and 3 from J; bases not matched to a gene: 2. Germline V gene sequence: CDR1 DFQATT, CDR2 SNEGSKA (reference sequence). The CDR3 sequence is CSASTSGIYEQYF. The CDR3 nucleotides are TGCAGTGCTAGTACTAGCGGGATCTACGAGCAGTACTTC.

The rearrangement joins TRBV5-1 to TRBJ2-1, with 7 bases that match TRBD2. Germline trimming cut 5 bases from V and 0 bases from J; bases unmatched to any gene: 5. This CDR3 is 15 amino acids long. Germline V gene data show CDR1 as SGHRS and CDR2 as YFSETQ. This CDR3 is CASRQSGVSYNEQFF. As DNA, the CDR3 is TGCGCCAGCAGACAGAGCGGGGTCTCCTACAATGAGCAGTTCTTC.

To note about this clonotype: At one boundary the junction diverges from the germline segment, which might be a read error. The chain uses TRBV6-5 and TRBJ2-7; 7 bases are shared with TRBD2. Germline CDR1 and CDR2: MNHEY and SVGAGI. The CDR3 spans 16 residues. The DNA for the CDR3 is TGTGCCAGCAGTTCCAATCGACTAGCTGTTTCCTACGAGCAGTACTTT. Translating it yields CASSSNRLAVSYEQYF.

Note on this clonotype: This may stem from a read error, because a much larger clone lies one nucleotide away. The chain joins TRBV6-5 to TRBJ2-7; the match to TRBD1 covers 10 bases. Trimming at V came to 6 bases and at J to 7 bases, leaving 9 bases not matched to a gene. CDR3 length: 14 amino acids. Germline V gene lookup returns CDR1 MNHEY and CDR2 SVGAGI. The CDR3 region has the DNA TGTGCCAGCAGAAAGGGACAGGGGTCAGGTGAGCAGTACTTC. Protein: CASRKGQGSGEQYF.

V gene TRBV7-9 combines with J gene TRBJ2-5, with TRBD1 matching 12 bases. The CDR3 consists of 16 residues. Germline V gene sequence: CDR1 SEHNR, CDR2 FQNEAQ (reference sequence). V was clipped by 3 bases and J by 5 bases; unmatched bases: 7. Here the CDR3 DNA reads TGTGCCAGCAGCTTTTCCGGGACAGGGGGCGGGGAGACCCAGTACTTC. This gives the protein CASSFSGTGGGETQYF.

This clonotype was found many times. The chain uses TRBV6-6 and TRBJ2-5; 8 bases line up with TRBD1. This CDR3 spans 18 amino acids. The junction had 17 bases not matched to a gene; V was cut back by 6 bases and J by 2 bases. CDR1 MNHNY and CDR2 SVGAGI come from the germline V gene (reference sequence). The CDR3 region has the DNA TGTGCCAGCAGGACGGGACAGGAAATGTTTGGGACACAAGAGACCCAGTACTTC. Its translation: CASRTGQEMFGTQETQYF.

This clonotype came up a few times. The J gene is TRBJ1-5, the V gene TRBV20-1; D is unclear. The CDR3 is 12 amino acids. Trimming shortened V by 6 bases and J by 4 bases, and 10 bases separated the two germline ends. Germline CDR1 is DFQATT and CDR2 is SNEGSKA (reference sequence). The CDR3 reads CSATGGNQPQHF. DNA for the CDR3: TGCAGTGCAACGGGAGGGAATCAGCCCCAGCATTTT.

This chain's CDR3 is CASSQSRDSETQYF. The CDR3 DNA is TGTGCCAGCAGCCAAAGCCGGGACTCAGAGACCCAGTACTTC. The chain combines TRBV4-2 with TRBJ2-5; D perhaps matches TRBD2 (6 bases). This CDR3 has 14 residues. V shed 2 bases and J shed 4 bases, with 11 bases lying between them. The germline V gene has CDR1 LGHNA and CDR2 YNFKEQ.